Below are 30 T cell receptor beta chains sequenced from a single sample in a study of human T cells and chemical hapten exposure. TCRdb re-analysed the RACE reads in MiXCR, keeping a single row per CDR3 protein. Here the sample spans over 130,000 distinct CDR3 sequences, approximately 10% being singletons. As to time point: patch test 2, 6 weeks after DPC sensitization. Regarding treatment: therapeutic diphenylcyclopropenone sensitization with weekly scalp DPC. The sequencing here drew on whole blood, taken in connection with sensitization to the hapten diphenylcyclopropenone (DPC). These receptors were obtained from a woman in her fifties or sixties with alopecia areata. Some clones in this sample may be carry-over from other donors' samples.

This clonotype has at least ten counts. V is TRBV20-1 and J is TRBJ1-1; TRBD1 aligns across 10 bases. Losses at the gene ends were 6 bases for V and 7 bases for J; bases not matched to a gene: 8. The length of the CDR3 is 13 residues. Germline CDR1 is DFQATT and CDR2 is SNEGSKA (reference sequence). For the CDR3, the DNA is TGCAGTGCCCCGGGGACAGGGGCGGGTGAAGCTTTCTTT. It translates to CSAPGTGAGEAFF.

This clonotype has more than one count but fewer than ten. This chain uses TRBV28 with TRBJ2-7; D uncertain. V was trimmed by 1 base and J by 3 bases, leaving 13 bases between them. Germline V gives CDR1 MDHEN, CDR2 SYDVKM. CDR3 length: 15 residues. CDR3 region: CASSLSAVSVYEQYF. In DNA, the CDR3 is TGTGCCAGCAGTTTATCAGCAGTCTCGGTCTACGAGCAGTACTTC.

This sequence joins TRBV29-1 and TRBJ2-7; D is perhaps TRBD1 (5 bases). V lost 6 bases, J lost 0 bases, and 9 bases lay in between. Germline CDR1 is SQVTM and CDR2 is ANQGSEA. The CDR3 spans 12 residues. DNA of the CDR3: TGCAGCGTCCGGACAAACTCCTACGAGCAGTACTTC. Protein product: CSVRTNSYEQYF.

This clonotype appeared a few times. J is TRBJ2-1 and V is TRBV7-2; 11 bases fit TRBD2. The J segment lost 7 bases and the V segment lost 6 bases, leaving 8 bases of the junction unmatched. The CDR3 totals 15 residues. The germline V gene encodes CDR1 SGHTA and CDR2 FQGNSA. CDR3 loop: CASRTSGKLGNEQFF. CDR3 coding DNA: TGTGCCAGCAGGACTAGCGGGAAGTTGGGTAATGAGCAGTTCTTC. The full variable domain, in which reference TRBV7-2 and TRBJ2-1 provide the parts outside the CDR3, is GAGVSQSPSNKVTEKGKDVELRCDPISGHTALYWYRQSLGQGLEFLIYFQGNSAPDKSGLPSDRFSAERTGGSVSTLTIQRTQQEDSAVYLCASRTSGKLGNEQFFGPGTRLTVL.

V usage is TRBV7-2 and J usage is TRBJ1-5, with a tentative D call TRBD1 (5 bases). Trimming shortened V by 1 base and J by 3 bases, and 10 bases separated the two germline ends. Germline V gene data show CDR1 as SGHTA and CDR2 as FQGNSA. The CDR3 totals 15 residues. The chain's CDR3 is CASSLGQGVNQPQHF. The CDR3 nucleotides read TGTGCCAGCAGCTTAGGTCAGGGAGTCAATCAGCCCCAGCATTTT.

This clonotype was detected only a few times. This rearrangement joins TRBV29-1 to TRBJ2-1, with 11 bases aligning to TRBD1. CDR3 length: 14 amino acids. V trimming: 0 bases; J trimming: 5 bases; junction bases outside the gene matches: 0. CDR1 is SQVTM, CDR2 ANQGSEA, per germline. For the CDR3, the DNA is TGCAGCGTTGAAGAGGGACAGGGGGACAATGAGCAGTTCTTC. Translated: CSVEEGQGDNEQFF.

This clonotype was recorded a few times. An end of the junction differs from the germline gene, which may be a read error. The rearrangement links TRBV5-1 to TRBJ2-7, with 9 positions matching TRBD2. Germline V gene sequence: CDR1 SGHRS, CDR2 YFSETQ. The CDR3 consists of 13 residues. The CDR3 DNA reads TGCGCCAGCAGCTTTTCCACTAGCGGGCCAGAGGACTTC. It is translated as CASSFSTSGPEDF. The whole variable domain, remainder taken from reference TRBV5-1 and TRBJ2-7, is KAGVTQTPRYLIKTRGQQVTLSCSPISGHRSVSWYQQTPGQGLQFLFEYFSETQRNKGNFPGRFSGRQFSNSRSEMNVSTLELGDSALYLCASSFSTSGPEDFGPGTRLTVT.

The CDR3 spells CASSLRSTDTQYF. The DNA for the CDR3 is TGTGCCAGCAGCTTGAGGTCCACAGATACGCAGTATTTT. The rearrangement joins TRBV5-4 to TRBJ2-3; no firm D call. Looked up from germline, CDR1 is SGHNT and CDR2 is YYREEE (reference sequence). Trimming removed 1 base at V and 2 bases at J, with 5 bases between. This CDR3 contains 13 residues. The full variable domain, its missing parts supplied by reference TRBV5-4 and TRBJ2-3, is ETGVTQSPTHLIKTRGQQVTLRCSSQSGHNTVSWYQQALGQGPQFIFQYYREEENGRGNFPPRFSGLQFPNYSSELNVNALELDDSALYLCASSLRSTDTQYFGPGTRLTVL.

This clonotype has a count of ten or more. The chain is built from TRBV6-5 and TRBJ2-2; a weak D match, TRBD2 (5 bases). Germline loops: CDR1 MNHEY, CDR2 SVGAGI. V lost 6 bases and J 5 bases, leaving 10 bases between the germline ends. The CDR3 loop spans 13 amino acids. The CDR3 protein is CASRTPGTGELFF. CDR3 in DNA: TGTGCCAGCAGGACCCCGGGGACCGGGGAGCTGTTTTTT.

At least ten counts were recorded for this clonotype. CDR3: CAWSVSTSGQYF. The CDR3, as DNA: TGTGCCTGGAGTGTATCTACGAGCGGGCAGTACTTC. The chain joins TRBV30 to TRBJ2-7, with D possibly being TRBD2 (5 bases). V gave up 0 bases and J gave up 9 bases, with 12 bases separating them. The germline V gene encodes CDR1 GTSNPN and CDR2 SVGIG (reference sequence). The CDR3 is 12 residues long. Variable domain in full (rest from reference TRBV30 and TRBJ2-7): SQTIHQWPATLVQPVGSPLSLECTVEGTSNPNLYWYRQAAGRGLQLLFYSVGIGQISSEVPQNLSASRPQDRQFILSSKKLLLSDSGFYLCAWSVSTSGQYFGPGTRLTVT.

There are many counts of this clonotype. The chain carries TRBV29-1 and TRBJ2-1, with 11 bases that match TRBD2. Germline values: CDR1 SQVTM, CDR2 ANQGSEA. CDR3 length equals 16 residues. Losses at the gene ends were 5 bases for V and 1 base for J; bases not matched to a gene: 7. CDR3 residues: CSVIPSGRSSYNEQFF. CDR3 bases: TGCAGCGTTATACCTAGCGGGAGGAGTTCCTACAATGAGCAGTTCTTC.

This clonotype was seen ten or more times. V is TRBV7-2 and J is TRBJ1-5, with D possibly matching TRBD1 (5 bases). Trimming took 2 bases from V and 2 from J, leaving 7 bases between them. CDR3 size: 14 residues. The germline V gene has CDR1 SGHTA and CDR2 FQGNSA. CDR3 sequence: CASSLWGGNQPQHF. CDR3 nucleotide sequence: TGTGCCAGCAGCTTATGGGGGGGCAATCAGCCCCAGCATTTT.

The chain recombines TRBV20-1 with TRBJ2-3, with D possibly matching TRBD1 (6 bases). Germline loops: CDR1 DFQATT, CDR2 SNEGSKA (reference sequence). Trimming took off 7 bases at V and 2 bases at J, with 16 bases between the two ends. This CDR3 has 14 residues. The CDR3 DNA is TGCAGTGTCGCCCTGGGACAAATCACAGATACGCAGTATTTT. Encoded protein: CSVALGQITDTQYF.

The sample holds a few counts of this clonotype. The chain uses TRBV7-2 and TRBJ1-1; TRBD1 agrees at 9 bases. The CDR3 has 18 residues. Per germline, CDR1 SGHTA and CDR2 FQGNSA. Trimming removed 2 bases from V and 1 base from J; junction bases left unmatched: 11. The CDR3 sequence is CASSLIGPLTGGNTEAFF. The CDR3 DNA sequence: TGTGCCAGCAGCTTAATTGGCCCGTTGACAGGGGGGAACACTGAAGCTTTCTTT.

The V call is TRBV5-4, the J call TRBJ2-7, with D uncertain. From germline, CDR1 is SGHNT and CDR2 YYREEE (reference sequence). Trimming pared 2 bases from V and 5 bases from J, leaving 14 bases between. This CDR3 is built from 14 residues. CDR3 residues: CASSLGRTPHEQYF. The CDR3 bases are TGTGCCAGCAGCTTAGGGCGTACCCCCCACGAGCAGTACTTC.

This clonotype was counted many times. In DNA form, the CDR3 reads TGCGCCAGCAGGGACTTTCACCCCTACGAGCAGTACTTC. As protein: CASRDFHPYEQYF. This chain links TRBV5-1 with TRBJ2-7, with a possible D match to TRBD2 (5 bases). Germline V gene data show CDR1 as SGHRS and CDR2 as YFSETQ. The CDR3 runs 13 residues. The V and J ends lost 5 bases and 2 bases respectively, with 11 bases between them.

The rearrangement uses TRBV5-1 and TRBJ2-1, with D possibly called TRBD1 or TRBD2 (5 bases each). This CDR3 spans 15 amino acids. V lost 4 bases and J 0 bases, leaving 11 bases between the germline ends. From germline, CDR1 is SGHRS and CDR2 YFSETQ. CDR3 in amino acids: CASSQGRNSYNEQFF. The CDR3 nucleotides read TGCGCCAGCAGCCAGGGACGAAACTCCTACAATGAGCAGTTCTTC.

The chain is built from TRBV29-1 and TRBJ2-3; no firm D call. Germline lookup yields CDR1 SQVTM and CDR2 ANQGSEA. V was trimmed by 4 bases and J by 8 bases, leaving 10 bases between them. The CDR3 covers 11 residues. The CDR3 DNA is TGCAGCGTTGTACGAGGCCGTACGCAGTATTTT. It encodes CSVVRGRTQYF.

CDR3 loop: CASSIEDRSNQPQHF. DNA of the CDR3: TGTGCCAGTAGTATAGAGGACCGTAGCAATCAGCCCCAGCATTTT. V and J are TRBV19 and TRBJ1-5; D ambiguous. The germline CDR1 and CDR2 sequences are LNHDA and SQIVND (reference sequence). CDR3 length: 15 residues. Trimming removed 0 bases from V and 0 bases from J, with 6 bases in between.

This clonotype was detected only a few times. The V call is TRBV20-1, the J call TRBJ2-1; 11 bases line up with TRBD1. The CDR3 runs 14 residues. The germline V gene encodes CDR1 DFQATT and CDR2 SNEGSKA (reference sequence). V shed 6 bases, J shed 4 bases, and the junction held 5 bases outside the gene matches. The chain's CDR3 is CSAGGTGGYNEQFF. CDR3 nucleotides: TGCAGTGCCGGTGGGACAGGGGGTTACAATGAGCAGTTCTTC.

This clonotype has a count of ten or more. The V and J genes are TRBV7-9 and TRBJ1-2; D gene unclear. The CDR3 extends over 14 amino acids. Trimming removed 1 base at V and 4 bases at J, with 10 bases between. Germline lookup yields CDR1 SEHNR and CDR2 FQNEAQ (reference sequence). The CDR3 sequence is CASSLGKSIYGYTF. The CDR3 bases are TGTGCCAGCAGCTTAGGGAAGAGCATCTATGGCTACACCTTC.

The gene calls are TRBV6-2 or TRBV6-3 and TRBJ1-5, with 8 bases lining up with TRBD1. The CDR3 consists of 15 residues. CDR1 and CDR2 from the germline V gene are MNHEY and SVGEGT. Trimming cost V 6 bases and J 4 bases; bases outside gene matches: 8. The CDR3: CASRNGQGGNQPQHF. The CDR3 bases are TGTGCCAGCAGGAACGGACAGGGAGGAAATCAGCCCCAGCATTTT.

This clonotype was counted a few times. The chain links TRBV3-1 to TRBJ2-1; 9 bases are a match to TRBD2. This CDR3 has 16 residues. Germline lookup yields CDR1 LGHDT and CDR2 YNNKEL (reference sequence). V shed 6 bases and J 9 bases; nucleotides not matched to a gene: 15. The CDR3 here is CASSHGGLAGTGEQFF. The CDR3 nucleotides read TGTGCCAGCAGTCACGGCGGGCTAGCGGGAACGGGTGAGCAGTTCTTC.

Ten or more counts support this clonotype. This rearrangement joins TRBV29-1 to TRBJ2-7; D is perhaps TRBD1 (6 bases). Germline V gives CDR1 SQVTM, CDR2 ANQGSEA. V dropped 7 bases and J dropped 0 bases, with 10 bases sitting between them. This CDR3 has 12 residues. CDR3 residues: CSAGHLSYEQYF. DNA of the CDR3: TGCAGCGCGGGACACCTCTCCTACGAGCAGTACTTC.

This clonotype was recorded at least ten times. The chain joins TRBV6-6 to TRBJ1-2; TRBD1 aligns across 7 bases. CDR1 and CDR2 (germline): MNHNY, SVGAGI (reference sequence). The trim removed 5 bases at V and 2 bases at J, leaving 8 bases unmatched. The CDR3 is 15 residues long. CDR3 coding DNA: TGTGCCAGCAGTGGAGACAGGGCCCCAAACTATGGCTACACCTTC. It yields the protein CASSGDRAPNYGYTF.

This clonotype was picked up a small number of times. The rearrangement links TRBV4-1 to TRBJ2-1, with 9 bases lining up with TRBD1. V gave up 1 base and J gave up 10 bases; unmatched junction bases: 5. The V gene's germline CDR1 is MGHRA and CDR2 YSYEKL. This CDR3 is built from 14 residues. CDR3 sequence (DNA): TGCGCCAGCAGCCAAGGGGACAGGGTCGGAGAGCAGTTCTTC. This encodes CASSQGDRVGEQFF.

This clonotype has only a few counts. This chain uses TRBV7-9 with TRBJ1-6; 8 nucleotides agree with TRBD1. With V trimmed by 5 bases and J by 9 bases, 6 bases remained unmatched. The CDR3 runs 14 residues. Per the germline V gene, CDR1 is SEHNR and CDR2 is FQNEAQ (reference sequence). The CDR3 coding sequence is TGTGCCAGCAGCCGGGGACAGGTGCCTTCACCCCTCCACTTT. This translates into CASSRGQVPSPLHF.

The chain couples TRBV5-1 to TRBJ2-3; 9 bases are shared with TRBD1. Unmatched junction bases numbered 3, after V lost 4 bases and J lost 3 bases. This CDR3 comprises 14 residues. Germline CDR1 and CDR2: SGHRS and YFSETQ. The CDR3 DNA follows: TGCGCCAGCAGCCGGGACAGGGAAACAGATACGCAGTATTTT. This translates into CASSRDRETDTQYF.

The chain uses TRBV12-3 or TRBV12-4 and TRBJ2-3; 7 bases agree with TRBD2. CDR3 length equals 15 residues. V lost 5 bases and J lost 0; bases outside the gene matches: 5. The CDR3: CASSGSGTSTDTQYF. CDR3 nucleotide sequence: TGTGCCAGCAGTGGGAGCGGGACGAGCACAGATACGCAGTATTTT.

This chain connects TRBV24-1 to TRBJ2-2, with D perhaps TRBD1 or TRBD2 (5 bases each). CDR1 and CDR2 from the germline V gene are KGHDR and SFDVKD. Trimming removed 9 bases at V and 4 bases at J, with 8 bases between. This CDR3 has 12 amino acids. The CDR3 protein is CATSRGTGELFF. As DNA, the CDR3 is TGTGCCACCTCGAGGGGCACCGGGGAGCTGTTTTTT.